Listed below are T cell receptor beta chains from one sample, sequenced in a study of blood T cell repertoires in COVID-19. Produced via immunoSEQ multiplex PCR; TCRdb's table is partial and in-frame only. The sample lists some 200,000 clones, approximately 82% occurring once. Sequences were obtained from peripheral blood. The receptors were gathered from a man in his forties or fifties with active or convalescent COVID-19. The CDR3 runs from the conserved cysteine through the conserved F or W. Each record gives: clone size, J gene, V gene, D gene, CDR3 protein, CDR3 DNA. D genes are given only for firm matches. For some rows the clone size is stated as once, few or many, or as a class when expanded; others skip it.

abundance: once
j_gene: TRBJ2-2
v_gene: TRBV7-9
d_gene: TRBD2
CDR3aa: CASSLGGGNTGELFF
CDR3nt: TGTGCCAGCAGCTTAGGCGGGGGGAACACCGGGGAGCTGTTTTTT

abundance: .
j_gene: TRBJ1-4
v_gene: TRBV7-2
d_gene: TRBD1
CDR3aa: CASSVNQGADEKLFF
CDR3nt: TGTGCCAGCAGCGTAAACCAGGGGGCCGATGAAAAACTGTTTTTT

abundance: .
j_gene: TRBJ2-2
v_gene: TRBV2
d_gene: TRBD1
CDR3aa: CASSSTGGGTGELFF
CDR3nt: TGTGCCAGCAGTTCTACAGGGGGCGGAACCGGGGAGCTGTTTTTT

abundance: .
j_gene: TRBJ1-6
v_gene: TRBV6-5
d_gene: .
CDR3aa: CASRRTDISPLHF
CDR3nt: TGTGCCAGCAGAAGGACGGACATTTCACCCCTCCACTTT

abundance: .
j_gene: TRBJ1-2
v_gene: TRBV6-2/TRBV6-3
d_gene: .
CDR3aa: CASSLTGYGYTF
CDR3nt: TGTGCCAGCAGTTTAACGGGCTATGGCTACACCTTC

abundance: .
j_gene: TRBJ2-1
v_gene: TRBV12-3/TRBV12-4
d_gene: .
CDR3aa: CASSYQSGEQFF
CDR3nt: TGTGCCAGCAGTTACCAATCGGGGGAGCAGTTCTTC

abundance: .
j_gene: TRBJ2-1
v_gene: TRBV2
d_gene: .
CDR3aa: CASTLTGPYNEQFF
CDR3nt: TGTGCCAGCACTCTAACAGGGCCCTACAATGAGCAGTTCTTC

abundance: .
j_gene: TRBJ1-1
v_gene: TRBV7-2
d_gene: .
CDR3aa: CASSFRWGGDTEAFF
CDR3nt: TGTGCCAGCAGCTTCCGATGGGGCGGCGACACTGAAGCTTTCTTT

abundance: .
j_gene: TRBJ2-1
v_gene: TRBV2
d_gene: TRBD2
CDR3aa: CASRLAGAHYNEQFF
CDR3nt: TGTGCCAGCCGACTAGCGGGAGCGCACTACAATGAGCAGTTCTTC

abundance: .
j_gene: TRBJ2-1
v_gene: TRBV18
d_gene: TRBD2
CDR3aa: CASSPPTSGIYNEQFF
CDR3nt: TGTGCCAGCTCCCCTCCGACTAGCGGAATCTACAATGAGCAGTTCTTC

abundance: .
j_gene: TRBJ2-1
v_gene: TRBV6-5
d_gene: .
CDR3aa: CASSYAGLMEFF
CDR3nt: TGTGCCAGCAGTTACGCCGGTTTGATGGAGTTCTTC

abundance: once
j_gene: TRBJ1-3
v_gene: TRBV5-6
d_gene: TRBD1
CDR3aa: CASSPDRGAGNTIYF
CDR3nt: TGTGCCAGCAGTCCGGACAGGGGCGCTGGAAACACCATATATTTT

abundance: .
j_gene: TRBJ2-7
v_gene: TRBV10-3
d_gene: .
CDR3aa: CAISEAMHEQYF
CDR3nt: TGTGCCATCAGTGAGGCTATGCACGAGCAGTACTTC

abundance: .
j_gene: TRBJ2-7
v_gene: TRBV9
d_gene: .
CDR3aa: CASSVAGDFYDEQYF
CDR3nt: TGTGCCAGCAGCGTAGCTGGGGACTTCTACGACGAGCAGTACTTC

abundance: .
j_gene: TRBJ2-5
v_gene: TRBV3-1/TRBV3-2
d_gene: .
CDR3aa: CASSLQGETQYF
CDR3nt: TGTGCCAGCAGCCTTCAGGGAGAGACCCAGTACTTC

abundance: .
j_gene: TRBJ2-2
v_gene: TRBV19
d_gene: .
CDR3aa: CASSIWGAGELFF
CDR3nt: TGTGCCAGTAGTATTTGGGGGGCCGGGGAGCTGTTTTTT

abundance: .
j_gene: TRBJ1-2
v_gene: TRBV15
d_gene: TRBD1
CDR3aa: CATSRSDRGQNYGYTF
CDR3nt: TGTGCCACCAGCAGAAGCGACAGGGGACAGAACTATGGCTACACCTTC

abundance: .
j_gene: TRBJ1-4
v_gene: TRBV11-2
d_gene: .
CDR3aa: CASSPGPREEKLFF
CDR3nt: TGTGCCAGCAGCCCCGGGCCGAGGGAGGAAAAACTGTTTTTT

abundance: .
j_gene: TRBJ2-7
v_gene: TRBV7-2
d_gene: TRBD2
CDR3aa: CASSLEAGAPQYF
CDR3nt: TGTGCCAGCAGCTTAGAGGCGGGAGCACCCCAGTACTTC

abundance: .
j_gene: TRBJ2-4
v_gene: TRBV19
d_gene: TRBD1
CDR3aa: CATQDRAVKNIQYF
CDR3nt: TGTGCCACCCAAGACAGGGCGGTCAAAAACATTCAGTACTTC

abundance: .
j_gene: TRBJ2-7
v_gene: TRBV5-1
d_gene: .
CDR3aa: CASSSNDRTGTYEQYF
CDR3nt: TGCGCCAGCAGCTCCAACGACAGGACTGGGACCTACGAGCAGTACTTC

abundance: once
j_gene: TRBJ1-1
v_gene: TRBV4-3
d_gene: .
CDR3aa: CASSHGAGSSVEAFF
CDR3nt: TGCGCCAGCAGCCACGGAGCTGGGTCCTCAGTTGAAGCTTTCTTT

abundance: .
j_gene: TRBJ2-3
v_gene: TRBV4-2
d_gene: TRBD2
CDR3aa: CASSQDRRTRGSTDTQYF
CDR3nt: TGTGCCAGCAGCCAAGATAGGAGGACTAGAGGCTCCACAGATACGCAGTATTTT

abundance: .
j_gene: TRBJ1-2
v_gene: TRBV5-8
d_gene: .
CDR3aa: CASSLEGGMSGYTF
CDR3nt: TGTGCCAGCAGCTTGGAGGGGGGGATGAGTGGCTACACCTTC

abundance: .
j_gene: TRBJ2-3
v_gene: TRBV6-7
d_gene: .
CDR3aa: CASSPWRVRTDTQYF
CDR3nt: TGTGCCAGCAGTCCCTGGCGGGTCCGCACAGATACGCAGTATTTT

abundance: .
j_gene: TRBJ2-5
v_gene: TRBV2
d_gene: .
CDR3aa: CASSEATGQEETQYF
CDR3nt: TGTGCCAGCAGTGAAGCCACAGGGCAAGAAGAGACCCAGTACTTC

abundance: few
j_gene: TRBJ1-1
v_gene: TRBV19
d_gene: .
CDR3aa: CASRSWGGTEAFF
CDR3nt: TGTGCCAGTAGATCGTGGGGGGGCACTGAAGCTTTCTTT

abundance: .
j_gene: TRBJ1-5
v_gene: TRBV27
d_gene: TRBD1
CDR3aa: CASSPGTGGNQPQHF
CDR3nt: TGTGCCAGCAGCCCCGGGACAGGGGGCAATCAGCCCCAGCATTTT

abundance: once
j_gene: TRBJ2-5
v_gene: TRBV15
d_gene: .
CDR3aa: CATSRDIQETQYF
CDR3nt: TGTGCCACCAGCAGAGACATCCAAGAGACCCAGTACTTC

abundance: .
j_gene: TRBJ1-2
v_gene: TRBV5-6
d_gene: TRBD1
CDR3aa: CASSLGDRRHYGYTF
CDR3nt: TGTGCCAGCAGCTTGGGGGACAGGCGACACTATGGCTACACCTTC

abundance: .
j_gene: TRBJ2-3
v_gene: TRBV11-3
d_gene: .
CDR3aa: CASSLEEAVQPTDTQYF
CDR3nt: TGTGCCAGCAGCTTAGAGGAAGCGGTACAGCCCACAGATACGCAGTATTTT

abundance: many
j_gene: TRBJ1-6
v_gene: TRBV7-2
d_gene: TRBD1
CDR3aa: CASSPNRGPNSPLHF
CDR3nt: TGTGCCAGCAGCCCCAACAGGGGTCCCAATTCACCCCTCCACTTT

abundance: .
j_gene: TRBJ1-1
v_gene: TRBV5-1
d_gene: .
CDR3aa: CASTDVGENTEAFF
CDR3nt: TGCGCCAGCACTGACGTAGGGGAGAACACTGAAGCTTTCTTT

abundance: .
j_gene: TRBJ2-2
v_gene: TRBV18
d_gene: .
CDR3aa: CASSPEVATGELFF
CDR3nt: TGTGCCAGCTCACCAGAGGTTGCCACCGGGGAGCTGTTTTTT

abundance: .
j_gene: TRBJ2-1
v_gene: TRBV28
d_gene: TRBD2
CDR3aa: CASSRLAVLNEQFF
CDR3nt: TGTGCCAGCAGTCGACTAGCGGTACTCAATGAGCAGTTCTTC

abundance: .
j_gene: TRBJ2-5
v_gene: TRBV5-1
d_gene: TRBD2
CDR3aa: CASSLVLAGGQETQYF
CDR3nt: TGCGCCAGCAGCTTGGTGCTAGCGGGGGGACAAGAGACCCAGTACTTC

abundance: .
j_gene: TRBJ1-5
v_gene: TRBV27
d_gene: .
CDR3aa: CASSLLGGFQPQHF
CDR3nt: TGTGCCAGCAGTTTACTTGGAGGGTTTCAGCCCCAGCATTTT

abundance: .
j_gene: TRBJ1-5
v_gene: TRBV12-5
d_gene: .
CDR3aa: CASGLLGVPQPQHF
CDR3nt: TGTGCTAGTGGTTTGTTAGGGGTACCTCAGCCCCAGCATTTT

abundance: .
j_gene: TRBJ1-6
v_gene: TRBV28
d_gene: .
CDR3aa: CASSFDRGAWSPLHF
CDR3nt: TGTGCCAGCAGTTTTGATAGGGGTGCTTGGTCACCCCTCCACTTT

abundance: .
j_gene: TRBJ2-3
v_gene: TRBV7-2
d_gene: .
CDR3aa: CASSLDSLQGITQYF
CDR3nt: TGTGCCAGCAGCTTAGATTCTCTACAGGGTATCACGCAGTATTTT

abundance: .
j_gene: TRBJ1-1
v_gene: TRBV3-1/TRBV3-2
d_gene: .
CDR3aa: CASSQVSRLNTEAFF
CDR3nt: TGTGCCAGCAGCCAAGTCTCTAGGCTGAACACTGAAGCTTTCTTT

abundance: .
j_gene: TRBJ1-1
v_gene: TRBV7-8
d_gene: TRBD1
CDR3aa: CASSLLGTGLLEAFF
CDR3nt: TGTGCCAGCAGCTTACTAGGGACAGGCCTTCTCGAAGCTTTCTTT

abundance: .
j_gene: TRBJ2-5
v_gene: TRBV2
d_gene: .
CDR3aa: CASRRTFQETQYF
CDR3nt: TGTGCCAGCAGAAGAACATTTCAAGAGACCCAGTACTTC

abundance: .
j_gene: TRBJ2-7
v_gene: TRBV5-4
d_gene: TRBD1
CDR3aa: CASSLDRGYEQYF
CDR3nt: TGTGCCAGCAGTTTGGACAGGGGCTACGAGCAGTACTTC

abundance: .
j_gene: TRBJ1-1
v_gene: TRBV10-1
d_gene: .
CDR3aa: CASLVGGDEAFF
CDR3nt: TGCGCCTCGCTTGTAGGAGGGGATGAAGCTTTCTTT

abundance: .
j_gene: TRBJ2-2
v_gene: TRBV28
d_gene: TRBD1
CDR3aa: CASSSADRAGGELFF
CDR3nt: TGTGCCAGCAGTTCGGCGGACAGGGCCGGCGGGGAGCTGTTTTTT

abundance: .
j_gene: TRBJ2-2
v_gene: TRBV7-2
d_gene: TRBD2
CDR3aa: CASSLGTSPFTGELFF
CDR3nt: TGTGCCAGCAGCCTCGGGACTAGCCCATTCACCGGGGAGCTGTTTTTT

abundance: .
j_gene: TRBJ1-3
v_gene: TRBV29-1
d_gene: .
CDR3aa: CSVEGGAGNTIYF
CDR3nt: TGCAGCGTTGAAGGGGGCGCTGGAAACACCATATATTTT

abundance: .
j_gene: TRBJ1-2
v_gene: TRBV7-2
d_gene: TRBD1
CDR3aa: CASSLRQGSGYTF
CDR3nt: TGTGCCAGCAGCTTAAGACAGGGAAGCGGCTACACCTTC

abundance: .
j_gene: TRBJ2-1
v_gene: TRBV9
d_gene: TRBD1
CDR3aa: CASSLSGTGAPDEQFF
CDR3nt: TGTGCCAGCAGCCTCTCCGGGACAGGGGCACCTGATGAGCAGTTCTTC

abundance: .
j_gene: TRBJ2-5
v_gene: TRBV11-2
d_gene: .
CDR3aa: CASSSDIAWTQYF
CDR3nt: TGTGCCAGCAGCTCCGACATTGCTTGGACCCAGTACTTC

abundance: .
j_gene: TRBJ1-1
v_gene: TRBV5-6
d_gene: TRBD1
CDR3aa: CASSSGQGAEYTEAFF
CDR3nt: TGTGCCAGCAGCTCGGGACAGGGAGCGGAGTACACTGAAGCTTTCTTT

abundance: few
j_gene: TRBJ1-5
v_gene: TRBV28
d_gene: TRBD1
CDR3aa: CATRQGAWSNQPQHF
CDR3nt: TGTGCCACACGGCAGGGGGCATGGAGCAATCAGCCCCAGCATTTT

abundance: .
j_gene: TRBJ1-5
v_gene: TRBV2
d_gene: .
CDR3aa: CASSLNTGGNQPQHF
CDR3nt: TGTGCCAGCAGTTTAAACACTGGAGGCAATCAGCCCCAGCATTTT

abundance: once
j_gene: TRBJ1-2
v_gene: TRBV28
d_gene: TRBD1
CDR3aa: CASSGPGGPGYGYTF
CDR3nt: TGTGCCAGCAGCGGACCAGGGGGCCCAGGCTATGGCTACACCTTC

abundance: .
j_gene: TRBJ2-3
v_gene: TRBV3-1/TRBV3-2
d_gene: .
CDR3aa: CASSLNRDTQYF
CDR3nt: TGTGCCAGCAGCTTAAACAGGGATACGCAGTATTTT

abundance: .
j_gene: TRBJ2-3
v_gene: TRBV6-1
d_gene: .
CDR3aa: CASRPGGDTQYF
CDR3nt: TGTGCCAGCAGACCCGGAGGAGATACGCAGTATTTT

abundance: .
j_gene: TRBJ2-7
v_gene: TRBV29-1
d_gene: .
CDR3aa: CSVSTYSSYEQYF
CDR3nt: TGCAGCGTCTCTACTTACAGCTCCTACGAGCAGTACTTC

abundance: few
j_gene: TRBJ1-5
v_gene: TRBV28
d_gene: TRBD1
CDR3aa: CATKGGTAVPSQPQHF
CDR3nt: TGTGCCACCAAAGGAGGGACAGCCGTACCGTCACAGCCCCAGCATTTT